This T cell receptor beta chain emerged from a study of low-dose radiotherapy and immunotherapy resistance in tumors. Looking at the study overall: Participants in Cohort 1 were administered 0.5 Gy per fraction at 2-week intervals, to a cumulative dose of 6.5 Gy.

Gene-specific TRAV and TRBV primers were used for first-strand cDNA, covering alpha and beta chains. For amplifying TCRs, the PCR ran for around 20 cycles with Phusion, which was used together with a constant-region primer and the adapter on the V primers. TCRdb analysed the reads with MiXCR anew, one entry per CDR3 protein. The data contain fewer than 10,000 distinct CDR3 sequences, around 74% of them singletons. This CDR3 region has 15 residues. V lost 4 bases and J lost 5; bases outside the gene matches: 11. Germline V gene lookup returns CDR1 MDHEN and CDR2 SYDVKM. The chain carries TRBV28 and TRBJ2-7; 7 nucleotides align to TRBD1. This receptor was taken from a human donor with advanced metastatic prostate, ovarian, gallbladder or colorectal cancer (not recorded which). This table probably holds off-target reads from a library built for another chain. This CDR3 is CASSSHDRALDEQYF. The CDR3 bases are TGTGCCAGCAGTTCCCACGACAGGGCACTCGACGAGCAGTACTTC.